A single sample is the source of the 7 T cell receptor beta chains below, sequenced in a study of blood T cell repertoires in COVID-19. Sequencing used immunoSEQ multiplex PCR; TCRdb keeps in-frame clones, though not all of them. The sample records approximately 140,000 clones, roughly 88% being singletons. Material for sequencing was peripheral blood. These receptors all stem from a man aged 65-85 years with active COVID-19.

The gene calls are TRBV6-2 or TRBV6-3 and TRBJ2-7; no reliable D call. V shed 2 bases and J shed 5 bases, with 10 bases lying between them. This CDR3 region has 13 residues. Germline assignment: CDR1 MNHEY and CDR2 SVGEGT. The CDR3 DNA is TGTGCCAGCAGTTACAGAGTTCGAGACGAGCAGTACTTC. Its protein is CASSYRVRDEQYF.

CDR3 in amino acids: CASSIGTGIYEQYF. CDR3 in DNA: TGTGCCAGCAGCATCGGGACAGGAATCTACGAGCAGTACTTC. This rearrangement joins TRBV13 to TRBJ2-7; 8 nucleotides match TRBD1. CDR3 size: 14 residues. The V and J ends lost 5 bases and 3 bases, in that order; junction bases with no gene match: 6. Germline loops: CDR1 PRHDT, CDR2 FYEKMQ (reference sequence).

This chain joins TRBV5-6 and TRBJ1-2, with TRBD1 as a possible D gene (5 bases). V shed 3 bases and J shed 2 bases, with 8 bases lying between them. The CDR3 length is 13 residues. The V gene's germline CDR1 is SGHDT and CDR2 YYEEEE. This CDR3 is CASSSTANYGYTF. The CDR3 DNA is TGTGCCAGCAGCTCGACAGCGAACTATGGCTACACCTTC. Supplemented by reference TRBV5-6 and TRBJ1-2, the full variable domain reads DAGVTQSPTHLIKTRGQQVTLRCSPKSGHDTVSWYQQALGQGPQFIFQYYEEEERQRGNFPDRFSGHQFPNYSSELNVNALLLGDSALYLCASSSTANYGYTFGSGTRLTVV.

The chain couples TRBV9 to TRBJ2-1; tentative D call: TRBD2 (6 bases). This CDR3 has 15 amino acids. The V end was cut by 2 bases, the J end by 1 base, with 10 bases between. The germline gives CDR1 SGDLS, CDR2 YYNGEE. The CDR3 here is CASSVTGDSYNEQFF. In DNA, the CDR3 is TGTGCCAGCAGCGTTACGGGAGATTCCTACAATGAGCAGTTCTTC.

This chain links TRBV14 with TRBJ2-2, with 7 bases matching TRBD1. CDR1 is SGHDN, CDR2 FVKESK, per germline. This CDR3 comprises 15 residues. The V segment lost 1 base and the J segment 4 bases; nucleotides outside the gene matches: 3. CDR3 nucleotides: TGTGCCAGCAGCCAAGGACAGGGCCCCACCGGGGAGCTGTTTTTT. As protein: CASSQGQGPTGELFF.

This chain joins TRBV18 and TRBJ2-7; no clear D. V dropped 6 bases and J dropped 4 bases, with 7 bases sitting between them. Germline CDR1 reads KGHSH; CDR2 reads LQKENI. The CDR3 is made up of 11 amino acids. CDR3 bases: TGTGCCAGCTCCCAAAAATACGAGCAGTACTTC. This sequence encodes CASSQKYEQYF.

The chain is built from TRBV3-1 (or the pseudogene TRBV3-2) and TRBJ2-2; 8 bases align to TRBD2. The CDR3 is 16 amino acids. V shed 3 bases, J shed 3 bases, and the junction held 6 bases outside the gene matches. Germline lookup yields CDR1 LGHDT and CDR2 YNNKEL (reference sequence). CDR3 in amino acids: CASSQATRGDTGELFF. In DNA, the CDR3 is TGTGCCAGCAGCCAGGCCACGCGGGGGGACACCGGGGAGCTGTTTTTT.